This T cell receptor beta chain comes out of a study of spatial heterogeneity in lung cancer. In the study overall: Combinations of a unique TCR and a UMI were tallied in raw reads, and on average each appeared more than ten times. Study-level findings and limits: More often at tumor resection than at routine follow-up, ubiquitous expanded tumor TCRs were detected in the blood.

There are many counts of this clonotype. Its matching antigen is unknown. Time point denoted: sample taken at primary tumor resection. The sequenced material consisted of unsorted whole RNA from tumor, nontumor lung or frozen PBMC. Patients with untreated early-stage non-small cell lung cancer, numbering more than 55, were the donors. Carried by each TCR cDNA molecule was a unique molecular identifier. MiXCR, run by TCRdb on the 5' RACE reads, gives a single entry per CDR3 protein. The table has tens of thousands of distinct CDR3 sequences, 5.2% seen once. With 1 base removed from V and 6 bases from J, the gap between germline ends came to 7 bases. The CDR3 totals 12 residues.

The J gene is TRBJ2-7, the V gene TRBV12-3 or TRBV12-4; D may be TRBD2 (5 bases). The TCR was taken from a female donor with early-stage non-small cell lung cancer. Sequenced here: PBMCs, sampled at surgery. The CDR3: CASSLGGREQYF. The CDR3 region has the DNA TGTGCCAGCAGTTTAGGAGGGCGCGAGCAGTACTTC.